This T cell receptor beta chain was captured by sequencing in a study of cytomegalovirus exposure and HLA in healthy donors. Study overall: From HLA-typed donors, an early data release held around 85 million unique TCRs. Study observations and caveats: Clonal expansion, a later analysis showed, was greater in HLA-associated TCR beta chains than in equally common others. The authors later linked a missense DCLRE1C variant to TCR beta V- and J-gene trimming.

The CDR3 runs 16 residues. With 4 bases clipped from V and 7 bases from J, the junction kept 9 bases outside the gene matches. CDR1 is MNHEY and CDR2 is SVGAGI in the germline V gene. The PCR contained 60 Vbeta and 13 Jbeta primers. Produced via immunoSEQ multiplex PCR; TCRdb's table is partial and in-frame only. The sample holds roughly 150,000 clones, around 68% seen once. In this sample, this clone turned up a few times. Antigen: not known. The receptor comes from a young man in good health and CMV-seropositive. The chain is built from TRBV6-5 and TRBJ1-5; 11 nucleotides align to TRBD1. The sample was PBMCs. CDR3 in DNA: TGTGCCAGCAGTTCTCTTGGGACAGGGGGAGACCAGCCCCAGCATTTT. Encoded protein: CASSSLGTGGDQPQHF.